This T cell receptor (beta chain) was sequenced for a study of blood T cell repertoires in COVID-19. For the study at large: COVID-19 samples collected from the United States, Italy and Spain covered acute and convalescent phases. PBMCs, B-cell-depleted T cells, or T cells provided the cDNA or gDNA that made up the material.

The CDR3 is made up of 14 amino acids. V trimming: 4 bases; J trimming: 7 bases; junction bases outside the gene matches: 6. Germline lookup yields CDR1 SGHRS and CDR2 YFSETQ. Original handling: Using reference gene primer amplification, nucleated cell counts were estimated. Sequenced by immunoSEQ multiplex PCR; TCRdb stores in-frame clones only, minus some. V and J calls and clone size are given by that table; D and trimming were obtained from the DNA. This sample has tens of thousands of clones; approximately 84% occur once, and the top ten carry roughly 13%. The source material was peripheral blood. The source of this sequence is a human donor in a cohort sampled during active COVID-19. V gene TRBV5-1 combines with J gene TRBJ1-5, with 9 bases fitting TRBD1. CDR3 sequence: CASSMTGGEQPQHF. CDR3 coding DNA: TGCGCCAGCAGCATGACAGGGGGAGAACAGCCCCAGCATTTT.